The entry below gives a single T cell receptor beta chain sequence along with its context. CDR1 and CDR2 from the germline V gene are SGHTS and YDEGEE. The CDR3 contains 13 residues. J was trimmed by 5 bases and V by 3 bases; bases with no gene match: 3. How the authors handled the data: Estimation of nucleated cell counts relied on the amplification of reference gene primers. Clones were sequenced by immunoSEQ multiplex PCR, and TCRdb holds only the in-frame ones, with some missing. V, J and clone size derive from that table, while D and trimming were established from the DNA sequence. The sample holds about 20,000 clones, approximately 93% seen once. The data originate from a study of blood T cell repertoires in COVID-19. Study in general: Specimens from acute and convalescent COVID-19 originated in the United States, Italy and Spain. Nucleic acid was either cDNA or gDNA, and it came from T cells, B-cell-depleted T cells, or PBMCs.

The chain couples TRBV5-8 to TRBJ2-7, with 9 bases identical to TRBD1. The sequencing input was peripheral blood. The clonotype originates from a woman in her forties or fifties with active COVID-19. For the CDR3, the DNA is TGTGCCAGCAGCTGGGGGGACAGGGACGAGCAGTACTTC. It specifies CASSWGDRDEQYF.